This record concerns one T cell receptor (beta chain) sequence. Its antigen is undetermined. V lost 0 bases to trimming and J lost 7 bases; unmatched junction nucleotides: 4. The CDR3 is made up of 15 amino acids. Germline loops: CDR1 LGHNA, CDR2 YNFKEQ. This sample is drawn from a study of OX40 agonist ivuxolimab in advanced cancers. Across the study: Given to patients was ivuxolimab, an agonistic anti-OX40 (CD134) antibody.

General study findings and limits: Among T cells, CD8+ cells averaged more expanded clones than CD4+ cells.

Only in-frame clones appear in the TCRdb table, and some are missing; sequencing was by immunoSEQ multiplex PCR. This sample has 95,000 to 100,000 clones, with approximately 84% found just once. Patients had blood sampled at baseline and again on cycle 4 day 1 and cycle 7 day 1. Material: CD4+ or CD8+ T cells sorted from blood, obtained in a trial of the OX40 agonist ivuxolimab. The receptor was isolated from an adult with an advanced solid tumor such as melanoma, head and neck, liver or kidney cancer. V usage is TRBV4-2 and J usage is TRBJ2-1; 9 nucleotides agree with TRBD1. CDR3 protein: CASSQEGTGWNEQFF. Here the CDR3 DNA reads TGTGCCAGCAGCCAAGAAGGGACAGGGTGGAATGAGCAGTTCTTC.